This T cell receptor (beta chain) was recovered during a study of beta chain features in type 1 diabetes. Study details: The patients were much like the healthy donors in age, gender and cell yields. Across every sample, almost 110,000,000 sorted cells were examined in total.

This clone has a handful of counts. What it binds is unknown. Study-wide results and caveats: A PCR bias possibly favoring shorter templates would apply equally to patients and controls.

Expressed TCRB transcripts got sequenced, as all isolated RNA was reverse transcribed. Method: immunoSEQ multiplex PCR; TCRdb's copy keeps in-frame clones and lacks some. The sample carries hundreds of thousands of clones, 9.5% to 11% recorded once. V shed 4 bases and J 7 bases; nucleotides not matched to a gene: 9. The CDR3 consists of 15 residues. CDR1 LGHNA and CDR2 YSLEER come from the germline V gene. The authors sorted CD4+ naive, central memory, regulatory and stem cell-like memory cells via CD45RO/CCR7/CD25/CD127/CD95/CD27. Sequences were obtained from naive CD4+ T cells from blood. This rearrangement joins TRBV4-3 to TRBJ2-1, with 8 bases lining up with TRBD2. This clonotype originated in a woman aged 25 to 39 in good health. CDR3 protein: CASSPLSRGGNEQFF. CDR3 coding DNA: TGCGCCAGCAGCCCGTTATCCCGCGGGGGGAATGAGCAGTTCTTC.